This T cell receptor (beta chain) was sequenced during a study of shared clonotypes between healthy human individuals. Germline V gene sequence: CDR1 LGHNA, CDR2 YNFKEQ. The CDR3 spans 17 residues. V was shortened by 2 bases and J by 4 bases, with 18 bases between the two germline ends. Deep level was the assay's run setting. Several immunoSEQ 96-well plates shared each subset's DNA, each plate a replicate. TCRdb's table, derived via immunoSEQ multiplex PCR, lists solely in-frame clones and lacks some. The data hold roughly 500,000 clones, with 76% observed a single time. Donation came from healthy HIV-negative adults that had no recent acute infections or vaccinations. Broader study findings: Donor scarcity curtailed the genetic and exposure-history diversity represented herein.

This clone was counted only a few times. What it binds is unknown. This receptor was identified in a woman between 40 and 50 years old in good health. Some clones in this sample may be carry-over from other donors' samples. The chain links TRBV4-2 to TRBJ2-1; D possibly corresponds to TRBD2 (6 bases). Sequences were obtained from PBMCs. CDR3 nucleotides: TGTGCCAGCAGCCAAACCTCGTACGGGAGTATATACAATGAGCAGTTCTTC. Amino acid sequence: CASSQTSYGSIYNEQFF.